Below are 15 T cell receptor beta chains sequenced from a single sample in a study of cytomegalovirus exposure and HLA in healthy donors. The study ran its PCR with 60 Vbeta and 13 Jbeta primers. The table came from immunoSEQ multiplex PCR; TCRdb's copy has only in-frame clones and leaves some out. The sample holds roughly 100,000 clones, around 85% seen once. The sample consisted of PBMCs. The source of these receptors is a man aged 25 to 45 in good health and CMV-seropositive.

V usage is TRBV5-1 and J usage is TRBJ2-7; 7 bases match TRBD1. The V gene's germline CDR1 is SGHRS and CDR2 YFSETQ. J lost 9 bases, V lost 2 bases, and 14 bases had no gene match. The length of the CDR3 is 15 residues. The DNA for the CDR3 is TGCGCCAGCAGCTTTGGGGACAGTATATACGACGGGCAGTACTTC. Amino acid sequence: CASSFGDSIYDGQYF.

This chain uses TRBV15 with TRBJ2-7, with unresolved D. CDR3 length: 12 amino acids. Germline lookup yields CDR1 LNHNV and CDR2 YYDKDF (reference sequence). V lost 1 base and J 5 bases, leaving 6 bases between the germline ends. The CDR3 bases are TGTGCCACCAGCAGAGCCCTTCACGAGCAGTACTTC. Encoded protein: CATSRALHEQYF.

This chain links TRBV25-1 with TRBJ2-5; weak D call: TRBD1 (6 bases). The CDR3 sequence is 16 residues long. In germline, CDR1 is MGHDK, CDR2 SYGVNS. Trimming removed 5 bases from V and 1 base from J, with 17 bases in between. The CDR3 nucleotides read TGTGCCAGCAGTTCCCCACTTCGACAGGCCCAAGAGACCCAGTACTTC. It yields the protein CASSSPLRQAQETQYF.

Here the CDR3 DNA reads TGTGCCAGCAGTTCCTTCGGGGGATCCTTCTCCTACGAGCAGTACTTC. It specifies CASSSFGGSFSYEQYF. The genes are TRBV27 and TRBJ2-7; TRBD2 is a possible D gene (6 bases). V lost 4 bases to trimming and J lost 0 bases, with 16 bases between them. Per the germline V gene, CDR1 is MNHEY and CDR2 is SMNVEV (reference sequence). The CDR3 runs to 16 residues.

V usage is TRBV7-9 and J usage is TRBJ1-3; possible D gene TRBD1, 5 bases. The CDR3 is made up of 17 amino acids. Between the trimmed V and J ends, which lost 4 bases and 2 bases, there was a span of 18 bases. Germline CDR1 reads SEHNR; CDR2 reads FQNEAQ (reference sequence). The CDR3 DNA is TGTGCCAGCAGCTACACGTTGCACGGGGGGACTGGAAACACCATATATTTT. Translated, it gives CASSYTLHGGTGNTIYF. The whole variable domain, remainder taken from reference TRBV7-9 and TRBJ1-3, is DTGVSQNPRHKITKRGQNVTFRCDPISEHNRLYWYRQTLGQGPEFLTYFQNEAQLEKSRLLSDRFSAERPKGSFSTLEIQRTEQGDSAMYLCASSYTLHGGTGNTIYFGEGSWLTVV.

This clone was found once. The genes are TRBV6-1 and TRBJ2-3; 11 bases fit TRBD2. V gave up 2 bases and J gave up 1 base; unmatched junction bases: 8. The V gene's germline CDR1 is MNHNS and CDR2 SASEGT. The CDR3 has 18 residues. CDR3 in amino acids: CASSERASGGLRTDTQYF. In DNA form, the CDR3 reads TGTGCCAGCAGTGAACGGGCTAGCGGGGGGCTTCGCACAGATACGCAGTATTTT.

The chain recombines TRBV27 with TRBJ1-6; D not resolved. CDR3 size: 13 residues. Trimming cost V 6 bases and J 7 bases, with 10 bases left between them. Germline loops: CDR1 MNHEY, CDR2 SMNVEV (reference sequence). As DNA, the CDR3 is TGTGCCAGCAGCGGTCCATTGAATTCACCCCTCCACTTT. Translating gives CASSGPLNSPLHF.

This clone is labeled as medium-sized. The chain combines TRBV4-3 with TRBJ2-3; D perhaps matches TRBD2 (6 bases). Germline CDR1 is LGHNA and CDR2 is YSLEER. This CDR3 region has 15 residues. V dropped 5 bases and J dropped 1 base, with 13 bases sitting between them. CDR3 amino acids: CASSRRVFGTDTQYF. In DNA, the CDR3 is TGCGCCAGCAGCAGGAGGGTGTTTGGCACAGATACGCAGTATTTT.

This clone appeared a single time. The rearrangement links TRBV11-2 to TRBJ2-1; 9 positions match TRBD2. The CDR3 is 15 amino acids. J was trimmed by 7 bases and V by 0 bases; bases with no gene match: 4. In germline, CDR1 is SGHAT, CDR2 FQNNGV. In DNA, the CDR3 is TGTGCCAGCAGCTTAGAAGCGGGGGGAGGAAATGAGCAGTTCTTC. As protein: CASSLEAGGGNEQFF.

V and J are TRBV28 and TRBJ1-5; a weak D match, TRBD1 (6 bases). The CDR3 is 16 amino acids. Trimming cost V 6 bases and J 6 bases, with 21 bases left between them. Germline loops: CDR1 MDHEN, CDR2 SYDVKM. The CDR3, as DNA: TGTGCCAGCAGCCCCCCCCGTGGACAGAGGGGTCAGCCCCAGCATTTT. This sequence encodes CASSPPRGQRGQPQHF.

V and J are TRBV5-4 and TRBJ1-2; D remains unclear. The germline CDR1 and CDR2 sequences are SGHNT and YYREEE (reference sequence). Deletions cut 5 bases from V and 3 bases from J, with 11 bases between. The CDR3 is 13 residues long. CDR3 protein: CASRPDTDYGYTF. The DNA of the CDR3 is TGTGCCAGCAGACCCGACACGGACTATGGCTACACCTTC.

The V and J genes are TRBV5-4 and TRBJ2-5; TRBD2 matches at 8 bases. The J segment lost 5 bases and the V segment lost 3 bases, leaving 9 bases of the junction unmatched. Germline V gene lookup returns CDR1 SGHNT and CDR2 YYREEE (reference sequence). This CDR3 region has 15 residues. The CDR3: CASSSPVAGGETQYF. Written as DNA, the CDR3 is TGTGCCAGCAGCTCCCCAGTGGCGGGGGGTGAGACCCAGTACTTC.

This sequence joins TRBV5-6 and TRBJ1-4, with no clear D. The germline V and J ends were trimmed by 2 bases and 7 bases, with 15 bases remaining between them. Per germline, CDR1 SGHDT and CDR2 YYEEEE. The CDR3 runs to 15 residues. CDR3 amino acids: CASSFSRSFSEKLFF. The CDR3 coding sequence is TGTGCCAGCAGCTTTTCGAGGTCATTCTCTGAAAAACTGTTTTTT.

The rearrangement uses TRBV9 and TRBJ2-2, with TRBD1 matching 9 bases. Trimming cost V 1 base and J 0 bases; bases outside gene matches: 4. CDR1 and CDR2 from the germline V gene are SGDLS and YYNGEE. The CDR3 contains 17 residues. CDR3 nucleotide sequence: TGTGCCAGCAGCGTACCCCGACAGGGGGCGAACACCGGGGAGCTGTTTTTT. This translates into CASSVPRQGANTGELFF.

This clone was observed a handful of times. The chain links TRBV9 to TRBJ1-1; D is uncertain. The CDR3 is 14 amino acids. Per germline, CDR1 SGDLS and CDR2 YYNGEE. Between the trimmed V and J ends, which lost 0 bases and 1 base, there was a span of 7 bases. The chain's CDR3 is CASSVDAGNTEAFF. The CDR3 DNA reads TGTGCCAGCAGCGTAGATGCGGGGAACACTGAAGCTTTCTTT.